This TCR beta chain was identified during a study of cytomegalovirus exposure and HLA in healthy donors. CDR3 length: 11 amino acids. Trimming cost V 3 bases and J 8 bases, with 10 bases left between them. Per germline, CDR1 DFQATT and CDR2 SNEGSKA (reference sequence). PCR involved 60 Vbeta and 13 Jbeta primers. The protocol was immunoSEQ multiplex PCR, while the TCRdb copy is restricted to in-frame clones and leaves out a portion. The sample gives some 200,000 clones, 75% to 85% of which show up once; 6.5% is in the top ten. The chain uses TRBV20-1 and TRBJ1-1; no firm D call. The specimen sequenced was PBMCs. The clonotype comes from a woman in her 50s in good health and CMV-seropositive. CDR3 loop: CSARVTTEAFF. The CDR3 region has the DNA TGCAGTGCTAGGGTGACAACCGAAGCTTTCTTT.